Listed here are 13 T cell receptor beta chains from one sample, sequenced in a study of CD8 T cells in ankylosing spondylitis. One entry per CDR3 protein results from TCRdb running MiXCR on the 5' RACE reads. The data contain tens of thousands of distinct CDR3 sequences, around 10% of them singletons. The sequenced sample consisted of blood, either unsorted or a sorted T cell fraction (not recorded which). Receptors were obtained from a male donor with ankylosing spondylitis or in good health (not recorded which).

Concerning this clonotype: With a much larger clone just one base away, this may be a read error. J is TRBJ2-2 and V is TRBV4-2; TRBD2 agrees at 8 bases. This CDR3 has 14 residues. Germline CDR1 LGHNA, CDR2 YNFKEQ. The CDR3 sequence is CVSSPQAGGGELFF. In DNA form, the CDR3 reads TGTGTCAGCAGCCCCCAGGCGGGGGGCGGGGAGCTGTTTTTT.

This clonotype has at least ten counts. The chain uses TRBV7-9 and TRBJ1-1, with D uncertain. V lost 6 bases and J lost 5, with 7 bases in between. The germline V gene has CDR1 SEHNR and CDR2 FQNEAQ (reference sequence). This CDR3 has 11 amino acids. The CDR3 is CASSGATEAFF. DNA for the CDR3: TGTGCCAGCAGTGGTGCAACTGAAGCTTTCTTT.

The sample holds a few counts of this clonotype. V is TRBV5-4 and J is TRBJ1-1, with TRBD1 matching over 7 bases. This CDR3 region has 15 residues. Losses at the gene ends were 0 bases for V and 3 bases for J; bases not matched to a gene: 5. CDR1 and CDR2 from the germline V gene are SGHNT and YYREEE (reference sequence). The CDR3 nucleotides read TGTGCCAGCAGCTTGGATCCAGGGGGACACACTGAAGCTTTCTTT. As protein: CASSLDPGGHTEAFF.

This clonotype was picked up many times. The chain carries TRBV6-5 and TRBJ1-5, with a possible D match to TRBD1 (5 bases). V was pared by 4 bases and J by 1 base, with 11 bases between. CDR3 length: 15 amino acids. The germline CDR1 and CDR2 sequences are MNHEY and SVGAGI. CDR3: CASSLGTTSNQPQHF. The CDR3 DNA reads TGTGCCAGCAGTTTAGGGACGACGAGCAATCAGCCCCAGCATTTT.

This clonotype was recorded at least ten times. This chain connects TRBV6-2 or TRBV6-3 to TRBJ1-1; D remains unclear. V lost 6 bases and J 1 base, leaving 12 bases between the germline ends. CDR1 is MNHEY and CDR2 is SVGEGT in the germline V gene. The CDR3 spans 14 residues. CDR3 bases: TGTGCCAGCAGCCCGGGAGGACGGAACACTGAAGCTTTCTTT. This sequence encodes CASSPGGRNTEAFF.

A note on this clonotype: Since a much larger clone is just one base distant, this may be a read error. This chain uses TRBV29-1 with TRBJ2-7; possible D gene TRBD1, 6 bases. Trimming pared 7 bases from V and 5 bases from J, leaving 15 bases between. The germline gives CDR1 SQVTM, CDR2 ANQGSEA. This CDR3 contains 12 residues. CDR3 loop: CSARDNVDEQYF. CDR3 nucleotide sequence: TGCAGCGCTCGGGACAATGTGGACGAGCAGTACTTC.

This clonotype was picked up many times. The rearrangement joins TRBV29-1 to TRBJ1-2; D not certain. CDR3 length equals 12 residues. CDR1 is SQVTM and CDR2 is ANQGSEA in the germline V gene. Trimming left V 5 bases short and J 5 bases short, with 12 bases between. The DNA of the CDR3 is TGCAGCGTTACCGGGAGCAAATATGGCTACACCTTC. Protein sequence: CSVTGSKYGYTF. The complete variable domain, with remaining parts taken from reference TRBV29-1 and TRBJ1-2, reads SAVISQKPSRDICQRGTSLTIQCQVDSQVTMMFWYRQQPGQSLTLIATANQGSEATYESGFVIDKFPISRPNLTFSTLTVSNMSPEDSSIYLCSVTGSKYGYTFGSGTRLTVV.

The table lists this clonotype with many counts. The rearrangement uses TRBV6-1 and TRBJ2-5; D ambiguous. CDR3 length: 11 amino acids. Germline CDR1 reads MNHNS; CDR2 reads SASEGT. V gave up 2 bases and J gave up 5 bases, with 3 bases separating them. The chain's CDR3 is CASSELETQYF. CDR3 DNA sequence: TGTGCCAGCAGTGAACTTGAGACCCAGTACTTC.

This clonotype was seen many times. This chain links TRBV10-3 with TRBJ1-1, with 11 bases matching TRBD1. The J segment lost 0 bases and the V segment lost 4 bases, leaving 7 bases of the junction unmatched. CDR1 ENHRY and CDR2 SYGVKD come from the germline V gene. The CDR3 totals 17 residues. The CDR3 here is CAISGGQGDLMNTEAFF. In DNA, the CDR3 is TGTGCCATCAGTGGGGGACAGGGGGACCTCATGAACACTGAAGCTTTCTTT.

Many counts were recorded for this clonotype. This CDR3 is CASSETGPSYEQYF. CDR3 sequence (DNA): TGTGCCAGCAGCGAGACAGGGCCCTCCTACGAGCAGTACTTC. The rearrangement links TRBV5-6 to TRBJ2-7; 7 nucleotides align to TRBD1. The CDR3 extends over 14 amino acids. Losses at the gene ends were 4 bases for V and 0 bases for J; bases not matched to a gene: 4. In germline, CDR1 is SGHDT, CDR2 YYEEEE.

The CDR3 reads CASSLLENTGELFF. The CDR3 bases are TGCGCCAGCAGCTTGTTGGAGAACACCGGGGAGCTGTTTTTT. The gene calls are TRBV5-1 and TRBJ2-2; no reliable D call. The length of the CDR3 is 14 residues. The germline gives CDR1 SGHRS, CDR2 YFSETQ. V lost 1 base to trimming and J lost 1 base, with 5 bases between them.

This clonotype came up many times. The chain combines TRBV5-1 with TRBJ2-7, with D tentatively TRBD1 (5 bases). Germline V CDR1 and CDR2: SGHRS, YFSETQ. Deletions cut 0 bases from V and 0 bases from J, with 7 bases between. The CDR3 totals 14 residues. CDR3 region: CASSLGQSSYEQYF. The CDR3 nucleotides read TGCGCCAGCAGCTTGGGACAGTCCTCCTACGAGCAGTACTTC.

This chain connects TRBV4-1 to TRBJ2-7; TRBD1 might be the D (6 bases). Per germline, CDR1 MGHRA and CDR2 YSYEKL. The CDR3 is 13 residues long. The V end lost 4 bases, the J end lost 3 bases, and 10 bases lay between the germline ends. This CDR3 is CASSLATGYEQYF. In DNA form, the CDR3 reads TGCGCCAGCAGCCTCGCGACAGGCTACGAGCAGTACTTC.